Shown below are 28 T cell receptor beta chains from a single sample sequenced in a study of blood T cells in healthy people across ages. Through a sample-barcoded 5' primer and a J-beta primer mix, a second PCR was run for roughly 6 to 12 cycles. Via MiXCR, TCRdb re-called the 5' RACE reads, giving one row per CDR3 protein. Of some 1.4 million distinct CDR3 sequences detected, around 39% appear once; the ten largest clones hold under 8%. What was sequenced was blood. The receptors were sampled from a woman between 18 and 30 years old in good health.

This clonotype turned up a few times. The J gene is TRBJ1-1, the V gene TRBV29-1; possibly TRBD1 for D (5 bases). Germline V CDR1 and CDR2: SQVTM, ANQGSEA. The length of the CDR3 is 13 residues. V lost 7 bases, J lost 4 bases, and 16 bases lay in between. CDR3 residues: CSGTSGVSTEAFF. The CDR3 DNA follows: TGCAGCGGAACATCGGGGGTTAGCACTGAAGCTTTCTTT.

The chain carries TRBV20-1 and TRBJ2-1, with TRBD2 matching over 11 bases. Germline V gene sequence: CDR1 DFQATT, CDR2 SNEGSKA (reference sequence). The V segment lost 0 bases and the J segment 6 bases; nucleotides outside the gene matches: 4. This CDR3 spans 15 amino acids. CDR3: CSARDTSGGSNEQFF. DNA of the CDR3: TGCAGTGCTAGAGATACTAGCGGGGGATCCAATGAGCAGTTCTTC.

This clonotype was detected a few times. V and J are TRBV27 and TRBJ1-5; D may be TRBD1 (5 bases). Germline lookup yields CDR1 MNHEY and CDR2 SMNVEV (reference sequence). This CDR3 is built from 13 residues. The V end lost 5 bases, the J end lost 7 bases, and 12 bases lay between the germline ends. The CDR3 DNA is TGTGCCAGCAGTGGAGGGAGGGGACAGCCCCAGCATTTT. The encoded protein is CASSGGRGQPQHF.

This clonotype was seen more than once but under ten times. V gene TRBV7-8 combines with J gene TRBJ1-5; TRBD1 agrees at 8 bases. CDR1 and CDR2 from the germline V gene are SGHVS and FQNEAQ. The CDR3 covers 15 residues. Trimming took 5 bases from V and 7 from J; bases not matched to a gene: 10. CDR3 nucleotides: TGTGCCAGCAGCCAAAGGACAGGGTATGGGCAGCCCCAGCATTTT. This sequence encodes CASSQRTGYGQPQHF.

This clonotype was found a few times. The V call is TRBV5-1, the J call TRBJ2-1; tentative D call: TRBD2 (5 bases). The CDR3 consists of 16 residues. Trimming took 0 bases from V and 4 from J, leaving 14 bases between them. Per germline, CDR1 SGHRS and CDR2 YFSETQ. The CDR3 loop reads CASSLAVTGSYNEQFF. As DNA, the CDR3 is TGCGCCAGCAGCTTGGCCGTGACGGGGTCTTACAATGAGCAGTTCTTC.

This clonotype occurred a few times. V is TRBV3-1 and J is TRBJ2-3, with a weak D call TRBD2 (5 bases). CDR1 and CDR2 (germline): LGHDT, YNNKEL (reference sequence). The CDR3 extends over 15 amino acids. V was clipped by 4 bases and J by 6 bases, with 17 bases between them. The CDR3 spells CASSRMPGSGDTQYF. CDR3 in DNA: TGTGCCAGCAGCCGGATGCCGGGGTCCGGGGATACGCAGTATTTT.

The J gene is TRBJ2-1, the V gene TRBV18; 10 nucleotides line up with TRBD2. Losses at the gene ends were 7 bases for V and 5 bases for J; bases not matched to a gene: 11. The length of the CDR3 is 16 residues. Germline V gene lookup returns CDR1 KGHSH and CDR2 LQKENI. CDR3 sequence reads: CASLESRLAGHNEQFF. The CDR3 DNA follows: TGTGCCAGCTTGGAGTCCAGACTAGCGGGTCACAATGAGCAGTTCTTC.

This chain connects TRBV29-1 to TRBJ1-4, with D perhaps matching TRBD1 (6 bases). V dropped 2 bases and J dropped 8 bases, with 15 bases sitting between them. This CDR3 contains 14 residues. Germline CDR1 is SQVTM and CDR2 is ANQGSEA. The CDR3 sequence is CSVERARGGEKLFF. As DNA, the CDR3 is TGCAGCGTTGAAAGGGCGAGGGGGGGAGAAAAACTGTTTTTT.

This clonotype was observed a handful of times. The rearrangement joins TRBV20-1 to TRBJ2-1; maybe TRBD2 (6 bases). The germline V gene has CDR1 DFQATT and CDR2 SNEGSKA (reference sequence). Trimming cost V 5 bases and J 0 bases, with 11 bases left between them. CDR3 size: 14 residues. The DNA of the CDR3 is TGCAGTGCTTTAGCGGAAAACTCCTACAATGAGCAGTTCTTC. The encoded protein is CSALAENSYNEQFF.

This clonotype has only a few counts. The CDR3 DNA reads as TGTGCTAGTGGTTGGACAGGTCAAGAGACCCAGTACTTC. This sequence encodes CASGWTGQETQYF. The chain carries TRBV12-5 and TRBJ2-5; the match to TRBD1 covers 7 bases. V was pared by 4 bases and J by 2 bases, with 1 base of the junction left unmatched. Germline CDR1 and CDR2: LGHNT and FRNRAP. The CDR3 runs 13 residues.

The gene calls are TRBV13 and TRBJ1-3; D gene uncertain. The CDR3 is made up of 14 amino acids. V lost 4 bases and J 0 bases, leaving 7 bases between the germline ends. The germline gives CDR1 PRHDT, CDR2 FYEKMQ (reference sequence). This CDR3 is CASSSRGSGNTIYF. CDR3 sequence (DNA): TGTGCCAGCAGCTCCCGTGGCTCTGGAAACACCATATATTTT.

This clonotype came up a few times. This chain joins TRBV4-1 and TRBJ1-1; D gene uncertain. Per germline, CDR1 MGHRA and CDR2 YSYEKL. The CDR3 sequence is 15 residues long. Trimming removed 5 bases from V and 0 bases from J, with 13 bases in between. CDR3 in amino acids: CASSAPQKMNTEAFF. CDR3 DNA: TGCGCCAGCAGCGCCCCCCAGAAAATGAACACTGAAGCTTTCTTT.

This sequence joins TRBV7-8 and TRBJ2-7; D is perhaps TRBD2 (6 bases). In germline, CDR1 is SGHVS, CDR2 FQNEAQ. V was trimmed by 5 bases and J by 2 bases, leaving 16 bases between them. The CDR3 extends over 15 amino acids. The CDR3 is CASSPTGGMTYEQYF. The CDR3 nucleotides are TGTGCCAGCAGCCCCACGGGCGGGATGACCTACGAGCAGTACTTC.

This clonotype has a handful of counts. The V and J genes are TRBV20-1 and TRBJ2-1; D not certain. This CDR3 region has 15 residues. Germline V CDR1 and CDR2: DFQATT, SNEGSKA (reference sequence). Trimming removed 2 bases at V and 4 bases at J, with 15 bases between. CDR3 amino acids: CSARPQAATYNEQFF. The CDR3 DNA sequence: TGCAGTGCTAGACCCCAGGCAGCCACGTACAATGAGCAGTTCTTC.

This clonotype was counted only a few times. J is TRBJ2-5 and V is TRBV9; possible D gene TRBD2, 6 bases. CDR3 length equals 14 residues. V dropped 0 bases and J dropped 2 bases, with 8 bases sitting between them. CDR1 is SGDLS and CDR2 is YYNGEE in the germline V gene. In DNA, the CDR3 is TGTGCCAGCAGCGTAGGGGGGGATCAAGAGACCCAGTACTTC. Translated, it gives CASSVGGDQETQYF. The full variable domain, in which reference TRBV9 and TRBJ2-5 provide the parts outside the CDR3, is DSGVTQTPKHLITATGQRVTLRCSPRSGDLSVYWYQQSLDQGLQFLIQYYNGEERAKGNILERFSAQQFPDLHSELNLSSLELGDSALYFCASSVGGDQETQYFGPGTRLLVL.

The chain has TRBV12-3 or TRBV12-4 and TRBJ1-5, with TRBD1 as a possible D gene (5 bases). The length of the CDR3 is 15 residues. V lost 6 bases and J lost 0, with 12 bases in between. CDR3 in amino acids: CASRDREVSNQPQHF. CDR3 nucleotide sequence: TGTGCCAGCAGAGACAGAGAAGTTAGCAATCAGCCCCAGCATTTT.

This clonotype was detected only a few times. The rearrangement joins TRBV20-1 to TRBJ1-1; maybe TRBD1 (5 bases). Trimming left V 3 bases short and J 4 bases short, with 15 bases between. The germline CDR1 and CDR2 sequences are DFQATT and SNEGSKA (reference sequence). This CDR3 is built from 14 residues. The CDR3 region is CSARTQGGGTEAFF. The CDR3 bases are TGCAGTGCTAGGACCCAGGGCGGGGGCACTGAAGCTTTCTTT.

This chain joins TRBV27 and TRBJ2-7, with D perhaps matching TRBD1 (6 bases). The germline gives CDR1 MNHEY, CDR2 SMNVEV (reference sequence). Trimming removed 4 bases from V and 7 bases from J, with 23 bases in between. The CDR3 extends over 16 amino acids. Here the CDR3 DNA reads TGTGCCAGCAGTTCCCAGGGGTTCGGGTGGGATGTAGAGCAGTACTTC. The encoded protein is CASSSQGFGWDVEQYF.

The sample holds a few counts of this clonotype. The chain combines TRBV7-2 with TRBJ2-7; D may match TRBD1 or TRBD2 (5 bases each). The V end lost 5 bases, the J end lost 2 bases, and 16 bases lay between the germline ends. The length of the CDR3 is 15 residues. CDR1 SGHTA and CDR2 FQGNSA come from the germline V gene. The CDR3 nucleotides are TGTGCCAGCAGCGTTCGGGACGCAGCTGCCTACGAGCAGTACTTC. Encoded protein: CASSVRDAAAYEQYF.

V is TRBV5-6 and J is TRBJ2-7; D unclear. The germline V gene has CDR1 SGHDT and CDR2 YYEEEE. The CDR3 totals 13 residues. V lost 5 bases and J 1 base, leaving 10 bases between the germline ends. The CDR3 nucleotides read TGTGCCAGCAGTACGACATTATCCTACGAGCAGTACTTC. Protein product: CASSTTLSYEQYF.

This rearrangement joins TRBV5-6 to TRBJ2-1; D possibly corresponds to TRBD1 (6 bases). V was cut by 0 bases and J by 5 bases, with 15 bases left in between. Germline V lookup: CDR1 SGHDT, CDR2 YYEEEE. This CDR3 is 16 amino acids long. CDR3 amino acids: CASSLATGTMNNEQFF. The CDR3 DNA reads TGTGCCAGCAGCTTGGCCACAGGGACGATGAACAATGAGCAGTTCTTC.

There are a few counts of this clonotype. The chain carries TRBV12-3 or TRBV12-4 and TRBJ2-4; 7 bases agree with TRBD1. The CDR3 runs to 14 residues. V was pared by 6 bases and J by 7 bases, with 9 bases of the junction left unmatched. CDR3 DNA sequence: TGTGCCAGCAGCCCTCGGCAGGGGGTTAACATTCAGTACTTC. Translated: CASSPRQGVNIQYF.

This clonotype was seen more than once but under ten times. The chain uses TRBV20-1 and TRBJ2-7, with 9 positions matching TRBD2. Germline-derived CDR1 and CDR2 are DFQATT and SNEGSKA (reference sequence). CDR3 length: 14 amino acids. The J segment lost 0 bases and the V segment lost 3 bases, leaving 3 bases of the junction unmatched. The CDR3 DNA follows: TGCAGTGCTAGGACTAGCGGTAACTCCTACGAGCAGTACTTC. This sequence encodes CSARTSGNSYEQYF.

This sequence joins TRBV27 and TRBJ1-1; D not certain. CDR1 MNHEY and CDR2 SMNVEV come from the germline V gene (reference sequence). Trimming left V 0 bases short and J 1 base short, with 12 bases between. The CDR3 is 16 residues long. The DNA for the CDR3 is TGTGCCAGCAGTTTATCCTTTTCGATAGAGAACACTGAAGCTTTCTTT. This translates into CASSLSFSIENTEAFF.

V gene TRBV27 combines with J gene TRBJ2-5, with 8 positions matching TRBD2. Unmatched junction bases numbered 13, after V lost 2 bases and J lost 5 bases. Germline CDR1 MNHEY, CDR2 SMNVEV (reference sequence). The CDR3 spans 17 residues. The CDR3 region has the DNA TGTGCCAGCAGTTTAATGGCGGGACGAGCGGGAGTGGAGACCCAGTACTTC. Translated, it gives CASSLMAGRAGVETQYF.

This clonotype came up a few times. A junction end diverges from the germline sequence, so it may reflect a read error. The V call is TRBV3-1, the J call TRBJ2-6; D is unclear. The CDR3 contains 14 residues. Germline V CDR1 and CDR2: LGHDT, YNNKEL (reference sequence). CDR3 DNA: TGTGCCAGCACCCAAACCTCTGGGGCCAACGTCCTGACTTTC. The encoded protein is CASTQTSGANVLTF.

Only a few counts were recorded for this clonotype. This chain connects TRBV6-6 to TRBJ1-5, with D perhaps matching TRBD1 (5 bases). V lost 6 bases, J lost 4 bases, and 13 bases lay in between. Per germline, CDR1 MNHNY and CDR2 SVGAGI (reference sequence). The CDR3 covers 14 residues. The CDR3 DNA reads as TGTGCCAGCAGGCACATGGGGGGAAATCAGCCCCAGCATTTT. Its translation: CASRHMGGNQPQHF.

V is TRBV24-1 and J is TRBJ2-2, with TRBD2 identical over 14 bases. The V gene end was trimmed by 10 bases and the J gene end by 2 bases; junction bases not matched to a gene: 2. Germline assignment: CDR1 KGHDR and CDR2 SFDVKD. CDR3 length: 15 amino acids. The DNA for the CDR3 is TGTGCCACGGGACTAGCGGGGGCTAACACCGGGGAGCTGTTTTTT. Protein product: CATGLAGANTGELFF.